The clone carrying this T cell receptor beta chain was seen a single time. Its antigen is undetermined. Among the 110 or so subjects of the validation cohort, separate from the approximately 700-subject first cohort, were the donors. This CDR3 contains 14 residues. From germline, CDR1 is LNHDA and CDR2 SQIVND (reference sequence). J was trimmed by 6 bases and V by 5 bases; bases with no gene match: 7. This table comes from immunoSEQ multiplex PCR, and its TCRdb copy is limited to in-frame clones, with some not included. This table has some 65,000 clones, roughly 96% appearing once. This entry is derived from a study of cytomegalovirus exposure and HLA in healthy donors. Study conclusions and caveats: There were fewer than 200 TCR beta chains listed as cytomegalovirus-associated. For cytomegalovirus status, the classifier reportedly gave diagnoses with high specificity and sensitivity.

Sequenced sample: PBMCs. J is TRBJ2-3 and V is TRBV19; 8 bases map to TRBD2. The TCR sequence derives from a man between 18 and 29 years old in good health and CMV-seronegative. CDR3 DNA sequence: TGTGCCAGTAGTTCCACTAGCGGTCGGGATACGCAGTATTTT. Translating gives CASSSTSGRDTQYF.